The TCR beta chain under discussion was sequenced for a study of Graves' ophthalmopathy and Graves' hyperthyroidism. Roughly 10 ml of fresh blood yielded the PBMCs by density gradient. This clonotype was seen only once. Its antigen is unidentified. The study's findings and limits: Blood samples also showed most expanded thyroid clonotypes exceeding 0.001 frequency. Using a 13-signature model, the authors split ophthalmopathy from stable hyperthyroidism, with roughly 90% sensitivity and 80% to 84% specificity.

Trimming pared 1 base from V and 3 bases from J, leaving 3 bases between. Germline lookup yields CDR1 LGHNT and CDR2 FRNRAP. The CDR3 covers 12 residues. Researchers took RNA transcripts and amplified TCR beta CDR3 regions from them. Following a first-round RT-PCR that used HTBI primers, a second-round multiplex PCR was carried out. TCRdb processed the multiplex PCR reads anew with MiXCR; each CDR3 protein has one entry. The repertoire holds a few hundred thousand distinct CDR3 sequences, with around 20% as singletons. This chain links TRBV12-5 with TRBJ1-1, with D uncertain. The receptor was derived from a woman younger than 35 with Graves' ophthalmopathy. Sample: peripheral blood. The CDR3 nucleotides read TGTGCTAGTGGTTTGGGAGACACTGAAGCTTTCTTT. It encodes CASGLGDTEAFF.